Below are 8 T cell receptor beta chains sequenced from a single sample in a study of early T cells in non-severe SARS-CoV-2 infection. Each CDR3 protein gets one entry after TCRdb re-called the 5' RACE reads with MiXCR. The repertoire holds under 60,000 distinct CDR3 sequences, with around 13% as singletons. The sample was whole blood. The receptor source for this set is an adult who was a healthcare worker with PCR-confirmed SARS-CoV-2 infection or an uninfected control (not recorded which).

V usage is TRBV28 and J usage is TRBJ1-1, with D possibly TRBD1 on 5 matching bases. Between the trimmed V and J ends, which lost 8 bases and 3 bases, there was a span of 16 bases. This CDR3 region has 14 residues. Per germline, CDR1 MDHEN and CDR2 SYDVKM. CDR3 DNA sequence: TGTGCCAGCCAACCTCCGGGGGATTACACTGAAGCTTTCTTT. This sequence encodes CASQPPGDYTEAFF.

This clonotype was recorded many times. This CDR3 is CASSQQTLTGLSAFF. The CDR3 DNA is TGCGCCAGCAGCCAACAAACCCTTACAGGGCTCTCAGCTTTCTTT. This chain connects TRBV4-1 to TRBJ1-1; D possibly corresponds to TRBD1 (6 bases). Trimming took 2 bases from V and 10 from J, leaving 20 bases between them. This CDR3 has 15 residues. Germline loops: CDR1 MGHRA, CDR2 YSYEKL.

This clonotype was observed many times. The chain combines TRBV7-9 with TRBJ1-2; 8 bases map to TRBD1. The CDR3 runs 15 residues. Germline CDR1 SEHNR, CDR2 FQNEAQ (reference sequence). The trim removed 5 bases at V and 8 bases at J, leaving 13 bases unmatched. DNA for the CDR3: TGTGCCAGCAGCCCTACGACAGGGGTTATTTGGGGCTACACCTTC. Its protein is CASSPTTGVIWGYTF.

This clonotype was seen at least ten times. The gene calls are TRBV20-1 and TRBJ2-7; 12 bases agree with TRBD2. Trimming cost V 0 bases and J 5 bases; bases outside gene matches: 8. The CDR3 has 16 amino acids. The V gene's germline CDR1 is DFQATT and CDR2 SNEGSKA (reference sequence). This chain's CDR3 is CSARDRRLAGVHEQYF. As DNA, the CDR3 is TGCAGTGCTAGAGATAGGAGACTAGCGGGAGTCCACGAGCAGTACTTC.

This clonotype was counted at least ten times. The V and J genes are TRBV30 and TRBJ1-5; D is undetermined. The CDR3 is made up of 13 amino acids. In germline, CDR1 is GTSNPN, CDR2 SVGIG (reference sequence). Trimming pared 0 bases from V and 3 bases from J, leaving 6 bases between. The chain's CDR3 is CAWSVDSNQPQHF. The CDR3 bases are TGTGCCTGGAGTGTAGATTCCAATCAGCCCCAGCATTTT.

The chain uses TRBV20-1 and TRBJ2-1; the D gene is possibly TRBD2 (6 bases). Trimming removed 6 bases from V and 7 bases from J, with 22 bases in between. This CDR3 comprises 15 residues. Per germline, CDR1 DFQATT and CDR2 SNEGSKA (reference sequence). The CDR3 region is CSAHSGTSPSNEQFF. Written as DNA, the CDR3 is TGCAGTGCCCACTCCGGGACTTCACCCTCTAATGAGCAGTTCTTC.

This clonotype was picked up many times. The chain is built from TRBV30 and TRBJ1-1, with 7 bases that match TRBD1. The germline CDR1 and CDR2 sequences are GTSNPN and SVGIG (reference sequence). V dropped 4 bases and J dropped 3; count of bases not matched to a gene: 5. CDR3 length: 13 amino acids. CDR3 in DNA: TGTGCCTGGAATGACAGGGCGGACACTGAAGCTTTCTTT. Amino acids: CAWNDRADTEAFF.

Ten or more counts support this clonotype. The rearrangement joins TRBV5-1 to TRBJ1-1; 8 bases agree with TRBD1. Germline CDR1 and CDR2: SGHRS and YFSETQ. Trimming at V came to 7 bases and at J to 3 bases, leaving 5 bases not matched to a gene. The CDR3 sequence is 13 residues long. This CDR3 reads CASQGAWDTEAFF. The CDR3 DNA sequence: TGCGCCAGCCAGGGGGCCTGGGACACTGAAGCTTTCTTT.